This T cell receptor (beta chain) was sequenced during a study of T cells in Graves' hyperthyroidism and ophthalmopathy. This clonotype was recorded many times. The target antigen is unknown. Using RNA transcripts as the source, TCR beta CDR3 regions were amplified. During a first-round RT-PCR of the TCR CDR3, the HTBI primer set was used. TCRdb reprocessed the multiplex PCR reads via MiXCR and lists one record per CDR3 protein. The top ten hold 5.3% of the sample, which has around 450,000 distinct CDR3 sequences, roughly an eighth seen once. Study outcomes and limitations: Ophthalmopathy could be told apart from stable hyperthyroidism with a 13 V-J model. The model anticipated ophthalmopathy a median around six months pre-onset. Blood also carried most thyroid clonotypes expanded above 0.001.

The PBMCs had their origin in roughly 9.4 ml of fresh peripheral blood. The source of this sequence is a woman between 18 and 30 years old with Graves' hyperthyroidism. Sample: blood.

CDR3 in amino acids: CASSPTGNGNTIYF. CDR3 DNA sequence: TGTGCCAGCTCACCGACAGGGAACGGAAACACCATATATTTT. The gene calls are TRBV18 and TRBJ1-3, with 7 bases identical to TRBD1. This CDR3 contains 14 residues. Germline V gene sequence: CDR1 KGHSH, CDR2 LQKENI. V lost 3 bases, J lost 4 bases, and 3 bases stayed unmatched.